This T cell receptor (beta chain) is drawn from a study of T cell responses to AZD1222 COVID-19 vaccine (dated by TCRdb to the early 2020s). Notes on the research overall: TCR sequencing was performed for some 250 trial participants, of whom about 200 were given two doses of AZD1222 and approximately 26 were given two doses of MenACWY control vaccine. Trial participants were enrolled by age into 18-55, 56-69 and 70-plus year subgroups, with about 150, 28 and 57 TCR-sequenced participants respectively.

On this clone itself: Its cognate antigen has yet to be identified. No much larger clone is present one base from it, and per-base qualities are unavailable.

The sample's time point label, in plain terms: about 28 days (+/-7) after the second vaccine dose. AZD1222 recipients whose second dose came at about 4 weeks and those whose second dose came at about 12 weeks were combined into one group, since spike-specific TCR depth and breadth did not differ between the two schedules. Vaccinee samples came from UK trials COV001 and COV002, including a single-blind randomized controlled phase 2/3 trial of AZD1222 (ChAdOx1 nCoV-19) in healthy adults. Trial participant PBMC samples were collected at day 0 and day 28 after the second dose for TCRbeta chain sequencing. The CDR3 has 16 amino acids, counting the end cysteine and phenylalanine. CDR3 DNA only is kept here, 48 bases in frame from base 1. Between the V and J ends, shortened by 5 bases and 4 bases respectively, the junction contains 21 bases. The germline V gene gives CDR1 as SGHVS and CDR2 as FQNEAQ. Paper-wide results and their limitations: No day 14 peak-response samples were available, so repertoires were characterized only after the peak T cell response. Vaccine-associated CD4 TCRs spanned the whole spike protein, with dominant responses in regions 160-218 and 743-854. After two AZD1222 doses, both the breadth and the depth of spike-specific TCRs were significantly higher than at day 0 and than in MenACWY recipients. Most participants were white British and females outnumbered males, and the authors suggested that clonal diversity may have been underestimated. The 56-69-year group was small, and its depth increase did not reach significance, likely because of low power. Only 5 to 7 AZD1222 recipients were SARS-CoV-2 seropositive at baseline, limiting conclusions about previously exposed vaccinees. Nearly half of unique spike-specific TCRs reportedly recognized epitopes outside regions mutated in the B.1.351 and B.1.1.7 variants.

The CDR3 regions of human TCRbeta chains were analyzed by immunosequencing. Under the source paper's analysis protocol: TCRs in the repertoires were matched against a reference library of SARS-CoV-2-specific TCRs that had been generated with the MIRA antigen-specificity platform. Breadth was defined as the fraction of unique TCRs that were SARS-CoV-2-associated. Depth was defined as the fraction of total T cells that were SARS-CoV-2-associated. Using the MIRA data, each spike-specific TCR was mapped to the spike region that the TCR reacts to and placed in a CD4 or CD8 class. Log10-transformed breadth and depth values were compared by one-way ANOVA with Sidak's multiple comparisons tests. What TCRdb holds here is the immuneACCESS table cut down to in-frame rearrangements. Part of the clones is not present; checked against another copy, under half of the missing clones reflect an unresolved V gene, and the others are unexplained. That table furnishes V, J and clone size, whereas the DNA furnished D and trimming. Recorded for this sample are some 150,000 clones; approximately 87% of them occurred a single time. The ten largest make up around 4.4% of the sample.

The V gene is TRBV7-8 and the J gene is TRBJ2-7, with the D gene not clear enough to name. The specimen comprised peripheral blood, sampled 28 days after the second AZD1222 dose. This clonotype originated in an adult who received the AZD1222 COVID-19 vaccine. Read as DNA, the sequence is TGTGCCAGCAGCCCCTCCCTTCCAGGAATGGGTTACGAGCAGTACTTC. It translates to CASSPSLPGMGYEQYF.